This T cell receptor (beta chain) was profiled in a study of blood T cell repertoires in COVID-19. At the level of the study: Sources were T cells, B-cell-depleted T cells, or PBMCs; the material itself was cDNA or gDNA.

Germline lookup yields CDR1 KGHSH and CDR2 LQKENI. The CDR3 loop spans 14 amino acids. V was shortened by 3 bases and J by 10 bases, with 13 bases between the two germline ends. Per the authors' pipeline: Using reference gene primer amplification, nucleated cell counts were estimated. Generated by immunoSEQ multiplex PCR, the TCRdb table keeps only in-frame clones and is missing some. The V and J calls and clone size come from that table; D and trimming were worked out from the DNA. The sample has more than 200,000 clones; around 86% are singletons. Grouping used clinical history reported by participants in a survey and questionnaire.

Sequencing was performed on PBMCs or T cells enriched from blood (not recorded which). This chain uses TRBV18 with TRBJ1-6; D unresolved. This sequence originates from a woman aged 50 to 65 who had recovered from COVID-19. CDR3 amino acids: CASSPDTSGSPLHF. CDR3 in DNA: TGTGCCAGCTCACCCGACACCTCCGGATCACCCCTCCACTTT.